The clone carrying this T cell receptor (beta chain) was seen a single time. This entry is derived from a study of shared clonotypes between healthy human individuals. Germline values: CDR1 WSHSY, CDR2 SAAADI. J gave up 8 bases and V 7 bases, and 4 bases lay outside the gene matches. The CDR3 spans 13 residues. As handled by the study authors: Junction-only sequences without quality scores were provided by ImmunoSEQ, so filtering was different. Only in-frame clones appear in the TCRdb table, and some are missing; sequencing was by immunoSEQ multiplex PCR. V, J and clone size derive from that table, while D and trimming were established from the DNA sequence. The repertoire has hundreds of thousands of clones, almost 97% of them found once; the top ten carry roughly 0.06%.

The TCR originated in a woman between 25 and 40 years old in good health. Material for sequencing was naive CD4+ T cells sorted from blood. Subset denoted: CD45RA+ positively selected. The rearrangement joins TRBV10-2 to TRBJ1-4; 10 nucleotides align to TRBD1. The CDR3 is CASTDRGREKLFF. Written as DNA, the CDR3 is TGCGCCAGCACCGACAGGGGGCGAGAAAAACTGTTTTTT.